The present TCR beta chain was sequenced within a study of T-cell reconstitution after alpha-beta-depleted transplantation in children. Overall study findings and caveats: Some patients' high day-60 TCRbeta diversity was traced to surviving recipient T cells and thymic progenitors. Several hundred rapidly expanded clones from non-depleted graft cells reportedly supplied alpha-beta T cells about two months post-transplant.

In regard to this clonotype: Its antigen remains unidentified.

Germline CDR1 DFQATT, CDR2 SNEGSKA (reference sequence). The V gene lost 5 bases and the J gene lost 2 bases, with 17 bases spanning the gap. CDR3 size: 15 residues. Unique molecular identifiers featured in how the TCRbeta library was prepared. TCRdb processed the PCR reads anew with MiXCR; each CDR3 protein has one entry. Of roughly 570,000 distinct CDR3 sequences listed, about a quarter are singletons. The TCR originated in a boy in the first two years of life with Wiskott-Aldrich syndrome, due to receive a stem cell transplant. The chain joins TRBV20-1 to TRBJ2-3; tentatively, D is TRBD2 (6 bases). This specimen consisted of PBMCs, obtained before TCRalphabeta/CD19-depleted stem cell transplant. The CDR3 DNA sequence: TGCAGTGCTTGGAGGGGTCGCGGCTTCACAGATACGCAGTATTTT. As protein: CSAWRGRGFTDTQYF.